This T cell receptor (beta chain) came from a study of regulatory T cells in long-lasting Graves disease. This clonotype was observed at least ten times. The CDR3 loop spans 17 amino acids. The ends lost 4 bases at V and 2 bases at J; junction bases unmatched: 7. CDR1 is SGHAT, CDR2 FQNNGV, per germline. Arm-PCR of CDR3 regions and iRepertoire HTBI primers were used to build TCR beta libraries. MiXCR, applied by TCRdb to the multiplex PCR reads, yields one record per CDR3 protein. The data hold approximately 400,000 distinct CDR3 sequences, with 15% observed a single time. Time point noted: newly diagnosed GD, antithyroid drugs for less than 3 months. Following extraction of RNA from PBMCs, that RNA was used to make the TCR library. This sample was shared with a second study, whose subject was T cells in Graves' hyperthyroidism and ophthalmopathy. Per that study: The study enrolled patients aged 18 to 65 with newly diagnosed hyperthyroidism of under 2 months' duration. The HTBI primer set drove a first-round RT-PCR of the TCR CDR3. A model of 13 V-J features distinguished ophthalmopathy from stable hyperthyroidism.

Sequenced material: peripheral blood mononuclear cells (PBMCs), taken at new diagnosis, from a patient treated with antithyroid drugs. The chain uses TRBV11-2 and TRBJ2-1, with TRBD2 matching 11 bases. The TCR was taken from a woman aged 40 to 50 with Graves disease. The CDR3 sequence is CASSSPSGRLTYNEQFF. Written as DNA, the CDR3 is TGTGCCAGCAGCTCCCCTAGCGGGAGGCTGACCTACAATGAGCAGTTCTTC.